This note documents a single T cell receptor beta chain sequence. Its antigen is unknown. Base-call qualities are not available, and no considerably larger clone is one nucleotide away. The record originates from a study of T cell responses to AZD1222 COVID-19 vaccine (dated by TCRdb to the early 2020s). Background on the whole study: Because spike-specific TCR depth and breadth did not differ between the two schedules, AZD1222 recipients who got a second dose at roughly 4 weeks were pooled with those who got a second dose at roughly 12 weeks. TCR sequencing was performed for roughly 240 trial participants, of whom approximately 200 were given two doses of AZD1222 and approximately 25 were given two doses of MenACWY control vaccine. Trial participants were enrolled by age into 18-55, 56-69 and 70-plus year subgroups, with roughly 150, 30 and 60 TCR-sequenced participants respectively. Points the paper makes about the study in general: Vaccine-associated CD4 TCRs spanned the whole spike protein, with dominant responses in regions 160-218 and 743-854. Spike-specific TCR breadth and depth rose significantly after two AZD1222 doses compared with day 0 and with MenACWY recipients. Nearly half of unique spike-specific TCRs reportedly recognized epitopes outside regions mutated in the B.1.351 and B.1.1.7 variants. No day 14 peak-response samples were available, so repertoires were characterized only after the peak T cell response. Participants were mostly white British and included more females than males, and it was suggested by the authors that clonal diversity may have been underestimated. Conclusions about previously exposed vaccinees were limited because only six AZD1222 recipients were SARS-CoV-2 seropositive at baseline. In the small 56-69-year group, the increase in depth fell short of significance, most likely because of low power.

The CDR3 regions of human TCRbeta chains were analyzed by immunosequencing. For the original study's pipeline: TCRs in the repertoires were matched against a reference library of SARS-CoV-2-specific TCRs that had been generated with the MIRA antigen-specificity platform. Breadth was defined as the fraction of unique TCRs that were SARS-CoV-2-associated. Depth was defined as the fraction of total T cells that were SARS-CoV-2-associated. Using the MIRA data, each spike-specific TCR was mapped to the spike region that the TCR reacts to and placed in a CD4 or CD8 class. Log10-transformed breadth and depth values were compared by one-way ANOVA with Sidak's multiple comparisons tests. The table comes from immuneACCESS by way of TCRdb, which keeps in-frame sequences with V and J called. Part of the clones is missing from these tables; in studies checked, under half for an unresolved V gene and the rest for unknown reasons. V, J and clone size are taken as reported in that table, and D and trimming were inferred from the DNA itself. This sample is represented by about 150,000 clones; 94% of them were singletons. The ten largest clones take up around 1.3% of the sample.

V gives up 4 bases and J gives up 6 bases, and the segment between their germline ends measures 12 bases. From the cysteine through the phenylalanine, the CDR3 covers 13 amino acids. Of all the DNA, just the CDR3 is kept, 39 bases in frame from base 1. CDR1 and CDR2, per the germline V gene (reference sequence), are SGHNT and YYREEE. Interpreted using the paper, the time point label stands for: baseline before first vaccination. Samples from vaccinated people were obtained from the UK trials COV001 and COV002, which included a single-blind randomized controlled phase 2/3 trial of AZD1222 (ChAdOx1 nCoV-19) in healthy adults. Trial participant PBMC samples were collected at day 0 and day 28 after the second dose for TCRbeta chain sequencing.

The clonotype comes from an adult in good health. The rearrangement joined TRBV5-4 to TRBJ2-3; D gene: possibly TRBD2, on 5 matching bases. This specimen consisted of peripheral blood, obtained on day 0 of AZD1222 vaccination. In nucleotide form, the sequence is TGTGCCAGCAGCATACGGACGGGGGATACGCAGTATTTT. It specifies CASSIRTGDTQYF.